These T cell receptor beta chains were read from a single sample in a study of cytomegalovirus exposure and HLA in healthy donors. The repertoire was sequenced with immunoSEQ multiplex PCR; TCRdb's copy has only in-frame clones and lacks some. Of under 200,000 clones listed, roughly an eighth are singletons. Input material: PBMCs. The receptor set was obtained from a man aged 45 to 65 in good health and CMV-seropositive. Each CDR3 is given with its conserved first and last residue. A D gene is named only where the DNA matches it firmly. Size is stated for part of the rows, as once, few or many counts, or as a class when the clone is expanded.

j_call clone_size v_call d_call cdr3_aa cdr3_nt
TRBJ1-4 few TRBV5-1 NA CASSLVGGNEKLFF TGCGCCAGCAGCTTGGTGGGGGGGAATGAAAAACTGTTTTTT
TRBJ1-6 NA TRBV19 TRBD1 CASTLGTGGSPLHF TGTGCCAGTACCCTCGGGACAGGGGGATCACCCCTCCACTTT
TRBJ2-2 NA TRBV5-8 TRBD1 CASTRTGGVGTGELFF TGTGCCAGCACCCGGACAGGGGGCGTAGGTACCGGGGAGCTGTTTTTT
TRBJ2-1 NA TRBV6-4 TRBD1 CASSKNAAIDRVLSYNEQFF TGTGCCAGCAGCAAGAACGCAGCGATAGACAGGGTACTCTCCTACAATGAGCAGTTCTTC
TRBJ1-5 few TRBV7-9 TRBD1 CASSDSGRGFNQPQHF TGTGCCAGCAGCGATTCCGGCAGGGGGTTCAATCAGCCCCAGCATTTT
TRBJ2-3 few TRBV7-2 TRBD2 CASSLEWTSGGGDTQYF TGTGCCAGCAGCTTAGAATGGACTAGCGGGGGAGGAGATACGCAGTATTTT
TRBJ2-3 NA TRBV6-1 NA CASSEALSDTQYF TGTGCCAGCAGTGAGGCCCTCAGTGATACGCAGTATTTT
TRBJ2-7 NA TRBV2 NA CATQKVQGGEQYF TGTGCCACCCAAAAGGTACAGGGTGGAGAGCAGTACTTC
TRBJ1-2 few TRBV7-8 NA CASSPSGSRSGYTF TGTGCCAGCAGCCCGTCAGGGTCTAGGTCCGGCTACACCTTC
TRBJ1-2 few TRBV2 TRBD1 CASSEARGDYGYTF TGTGCCAGCAGTGAGGCCAGGGGGGACTATGGCTACACCTTC
TRBJ1-1 NA TRBV7-9 NA CASISPGAGTEAFF TGTGCCAGCATCTCTCCAGGGGCCGGCACTGAAGCTTTCTTT
TRBJ1-3 NA TRBV25-1 NA CASSDPGAGNTIYF TGTGCCAGCAGTGACCCCGGGGCTGGAAACACCATATATTTT
TRBJ2-3 NA TRBV5-1 NA CASNPGDRADTQYF TGCGCCAGCAACCCGGGGGACCGGGCGGATACGCAGTATTTT
TRBJ2-3 few TRBV29-1 TRBD1 CSVRTGRQDTQYF TGCAGCGTCCGGACAGGGCGACAAGATACGCAGTATTTT
TRBJ2-3 few TRBV5-4 TRBD2 CASSFSSGGADTQYF TGTGCCAGCAGCTTTTCTAGCGGGGGGGCGGATACGCAGTATTTT
TRBJ2-5 few TRBV4-2 TRBD1 CASSHPRTGWQETQYF TGTGCCAGCAGCCATCCCCGGACAGGCTGGCAAGAGACCCAGTACTTC
TRBJ1-2 few TRBV5-4 NA CASSVSGVDGYTF TGTGCCAGCAGCGTTTCAGGGGTGGATGGCTACACCTTC
TRBJ1-4 few TRBV11-3 TRBD1 CASSYSGTGSEKLFF TGTGCCAGCAGCTACTCCGGGACAGGAAGTGAAAAACTGTTTTTT
TRBJ2-3 NA TRBV5-6 NA CASTSPRPTNTQYF TGTGCCAGCACCTCCCCCCGCCCCACAAATACGCAGTATTTT
TRBJ2-2 NA TRBV27 TRBD2 CASSLPGAGGPGGELFF TGTGCCAGCAGTCTCCCGGGAGCGGGGGGGCCTGGCGGGGAGCTGTTTTTT
TRBJ1-1 few TRBV6-5 TRBD1 CASRIRGPPTEAFF TGTGCCAGCAGAATTAGGGGGCCTCCCACTGAAGCTTTCTTT
TRBJ1-3 NA TRBV5-5 TRBD1 CASSLDRVGNTIYF TGTGCCAGCAGCTTAGACAGGGTTGGAAACACCATATATTTT
TRBJ1-1 few TRBV18 NA CASSTGGPTEAFF TGTGCCAGCTCTACTGGGGGCCCCACTGAAGCTTTCTTT
TRBJ2-2 NA TRBV9 TRBD2 CASSVVAGNTGELFF TGTGCCAGCAGCGTAGTAGCGGGGAACACCGGGGAGCTGTTTTTT
TRBJ2-2 few TRBV25-1 TRBD1 CASSEDRGNTGELFF TGTGCCAGCAGTGAGGACAGGGGCAACACCGGGGAGCTGTTTTTT
TRBJ1-2 NA TRBV5-1 NA CASSLDRSQGYTF TGCGCCAGCAGCTTGGACAGGTCTCAAGGCTACACCTTC
TRBJ2-5 NA TRBV5-4 TRBD2 CASSAGLAGGPAVGTQYF TGTGCCAGCAGCGCGGGACTAGCGGGGGGCCCGGCTGTCGGGACCCAGTACTTC
TRBJ1-2 few TRBV5-4 NA CASSLELNYGYTF TGTGCCAGCAGCTTGGAACTGAACTATGGCTACACCTTC
TRBJ1-4 NA TRBV6-5 NA CASSYSGATNEKLFF TGTGCCAGCAGTTATTCGGGAGCAACTAATGAAAAACTGTTTTTT
TRBJ2-7 few TRBV27 TRBD1 CASSFMGLQAGGYEQYF TGTGCCAGCAGTTTCATGGGCCTCCAGGCAGGGGGATACGAGCAGTACTTC
TRBJ2-7 once TRBV11-2 NA CASSWRISTYEQYF TGTGCCAGCAGCTGGAGGATTTCCACCTACGAGCAGTACTTC
TRBJ1-4 NA TRBV5-1 NA CASSSQVGASNEKLFF TGCGCCAGCAGCTCCCAGGTGGGGGCCTCTAATGAAAAACTGTTTTTT
TRBJ1-2 few TRBV11-2 NA CASSPLGTGIYGYTF TGTGCCAGCAGCCCCCTGGGCACAGGGATCTATGGCTACACCTTC
TRBJ1-2 NA TRBV7-9 NA CASSPADSPSYGYTF TGTGCCAGCAGCCCCGCGGACAGTCCGTCGTATGGCTACACCTTC
TRBJ1-1 NA TRBV11-2 NA CASSSGLAGTEAFF TGTGCCAGCAGCTCCGGCCTGGCGGGCACTGAAGCTTTCTTT
TRBJ1-5 NA TRBV6-5 TRBD1 CASNDRGLQPQHF TGTGCCAGCAACGACAGGGGGCTTCAGCCCCAGCATTTT
TRBJ2-5 few TRBV6-1 TRBD2 CASSEGGGYRRQETQYF TGTGCCAGCAGTGAAGGGGGGGGATACCGCCGACAAGAGACCCAGTACTTC
TRBJ2-6 NA TRBV19 TRBD1 CASSDRGQGAGGANVLTF TGTGCCAGTAGCGACAGGGGACAGGGGGCAGGCGGGGCCAACGTCCTGACTTTC
TRBJ1-1 NA TRBV30 NA CALYQPGHSNTEAFF TGTGCCCTGTACCAGCCGGGACACTCGAACACTGAAGCTTTCTTT
TRBJ2-5 NA TRBV12-5 NA CASGLHNFEAQYF TGTGCTAGTGGTTTGCATAACTTCGAGGCCCAGTACTTC
TRBJ1-2 NA TRBV11-2 NA CASSPGIVGYYGYTF TGTGCCAGCAGCCCCGGGATCGTCGGATACTATGGCTACACCTTC
TRBJ2-6 few TRBV28 NA CASTRVSGANVLTF TGTGCCAGCACCCGGGTTTCTGGGGCCAACGTCCTGACTTTC
TRBJ2-3 NA TRBV5-1 TRBD2 CASSLDSGGGTDTQYF TGCGCCAGCAGCTTGGATAGCGGGGGGGGGACAGATACGCAGTATTTT
TRBJ2-2 NA TRBV28 NA CASNKATGNTGELFF TGTGCCAGCAATAAAGCGACCGGTAACACCGGGGAGCTGTTTTTT
TRBJ2-7 NA TRBV5-4 TRBD1 CASSSPYRGIDYEQYF TGTGCCAGCAGCTCCCCGTACAGGGGGATCGATTACGAGCAGTACTTC
TRBJ2-7 few TRBV27 TRBD1 CATFDRDEQYF TGTGCCACCTTCGACAGGGACGAGCAGTACTTC
TRBJ2-3 few TRBV19 TRBD1 CASKIGQGATDTQYF TGTGCCAGTAAAATAGGACAGGGGGCTACAGATACGCAGTATTTT
TRBJ2-2 few TRBV5-4 TRBD1 CASSSDRRYTGELFF TGTGCCAGCAGCTCGGACAGGCGGTACACCGGGGAGCTGTTTTTT
TRBJ1-5 NA TRBV11-3 TRBD1 CASSRQGAGQPQHF TGTGCCAGCAGCCGACAGGGGGCCGGACAGCCCCAGCATTTT
TRBJ1-6 few TRBV9 NA CASSVHPDSSNSPLHF TGTGCCAGCAGCGTCCATCCGGACAGCTCGAATTCACCCCTCCACTTT
TRBJ1-2 NA TRBV5-1 TRBD1 CATDTGDNNYGYTF TGCGCCACCGATACAGGGGACAATAACTATGGCTACACCTTC
TRBJ2-4 few TRBV18 TRBD1 CASSPTGAIGNIQYF TGTGCCAGCTCACCAACAGGGGCTATTGGAAACATTCAGTACTTC
TRBJ1-2 few TRBV4-3 TRBD1 CASSQEAPPGGYGYTF TGCGCCAGCAGCCAAGAGGCCCCCCCAGGGGGCTATGGCTACACCTTC
TRBJ1-1 NA TRBV6-1 NA CASSDKTVNTEAFF TGTGCCAGCAGTGATAAGACAGTGAACACTGAAGCTTTCTTT
TRBJ2-2 few TRBV7-3 TRBD1 CASSLSTGPVGELFF TGTGCCAGCAGCTTATCGACAGGGCCGGTCGGGGAGCTGTTTTTT
TRBJ1-2 NA TRBV5-6 NA CASSLAGVFVSGYTF TGTGCCAGCAGCTTGGCCGGGGTATTCGTCTCTGGCTACACCTTC
TRBJ2-1 NA TRBV14 TRBD1 CASSQLDRAGNEQFF TGTGCCAGCAGCCAACTGGACAGGGCGGGGAATGAGCAGTTCTTC
TRBJ1-1 NA TRBV11-2 TRBD1 CASSPGTGGVSEAFF TGTGCCAGCAGCCCGGGGACAGGGGGAGTTTCTGAAGCTTTCTTT